The 11 T cell receptor beta chains listed next were all sequenced from one sample in a study of blood T cells in healthy people across ages. A second PCR, run for about 7 to 12 cycles, used a sample-barcoded 5' primer plus a J-beta primer mix. TCRdb re-derived calls from the 5' RACE reads in MiXCR, one entry per CDR3 protein. The table lists 1,300,000 or so distinct CDR3 sequences, approximately 60% of them singletons. Sequencing was performed on blood. These receptor sequences come from a man younger than 35 in good health.

The chain is built from TRBV29-1 and TRBJ2-4; unclear D gene. Judging by the DNA end, TRBJ2-7 fits better; the J call may be wrong. Per germline, CDR1 SQVTM and CDR2 ANQGSEA. This CDR3 spans 15 amino acids. The CDR3 nucleotides read TGCAGCGTTGAAGAACACAGTGATTCATTTTCCGAGCAGTACTTC. Amino acid sequence: CSVEEHSDSFSEQYF.

The gene calls are TRBV6-1 and TRBJ2-1; D call uncertain. Trimming left V 2 bases short and J 4 bases short, with 15 bases between. CDR1 and CDR2 from the germline V gene are MNHNS and SASEGT. The CDR3 extends over 16 amino acids. This CDR3 reads CASSERTGPAYNEQFF. The CDR3 DNA is TGTGCCAGCAGTGAACGTACCGGACCCGCGTACAATGAGCAGTTCTTC.

This clonotype was recorded a few times. The chain couples TRBV29-1 to TRBJ2-1; maybe TRBD2 (6 bases). This CDR3 has 15 residues. Germline V gene lookup returns CDR1 SQVTM and CDR2 ANQGSEA. V was clipped by 2 bases and J by 0 bases, with 11 bases between them. The DNA for the CDR3 is TGCAGCGTTGAATCGGGAGAGAACTCCTACAATGAGCAGTTCTTC. This sequence encodes CSVESGENSYNEQFF.

This chain joins TRBV11-3 and TRBJ2-3; the D gene could be TRBD1 or TRBD2 (5 bases each). The CDR3 has 15 residues. Germline CDR1 reads SGHNT; CDR2 reads YENEEA. The V end was cut by 5 bases, the J end by 4 bases, with 16 bases between. CDR3 sequence reads: CASSPPGPRADTQYF. As DNA, the CDR3 is TGTGCCAGCAGCCCTCCGGGACCCAGAGCAGATACGCAGTATTTT.

This chain connects TRBV4-1 to TRBJ2-7, with 7 bases identical to TRBD2. The CDR3 runs to 16 residues. CDR1 and CDR2 (germline): MGHRA, YSYEKL. V dropped 1 base and J dropped 3; count of bases not matched to a gene: 9. DNA of the CDR3: TGCGCCAGCAGCCAAGCGGTCGGGGGGTCCATCTACGAGCAGTACTTC. Translated: CASSQAVGGSIYEQYF.

The chain recombines TRBV20-1 with TRBJ2-7; D call uncertain. The CDR3 totals 12 residues. Trimming removed 3 bases from V and 2 bases from J, with 8 bases in between. Germline CDR1 reads DFQATT; CDR2 reads SNEGSKA (reference sequence). The CDR3 is CSASSAAYEQYF. CDR3 nucleotide sequence: TGCAGTGCTAGCTCGGCGGCCTACGAGCAGTACTTC.

This clonotype was found a few times. This chain uses TRBV6-2 or TRBV6-3 with TRBJ2-3, with unresolved D. In germline, CDR1 is MNHEY, CDR2 SVGEGT. Trimming stripped 3 bases from V and 8 bases from J, with 24 bases between. The CDR3 has 17 residues. The CDR3 DNA is TGTGCCAGCAGTTATGTTATGTCTGCTACTTTGACGGCTACGCAGTATTTT. This codes for CASSYVMSATLTATQYF.

In nucleotides, the CDR3 is TGCAGCGTTGAATCATCGACGAATCAGCCCCAGCATTTT. It yields the protein CSVESSTNQPQHF. The chain uses TRBV29-1 and TRBJ1-5; unclear D gene. The CDR3 covers 13 residues. The germline V gene has CDR1 SQVTM and CDR2 ANQGSEA. Deletions cut 2 bases from V and 4 bases from J, with 9 bases between.

This chain connects TRBV4-1 to TRBJ1-5; the D gene is possibly TRBD1 (5 bases). CDR1 and CDR2 from the germline V gene are MGHRA and YSYEKL. Trimming shortened V by 3 bases and J by 2 bases, and 17 bases separated the two germline ends. This CDR3 has 17 residues. In nucleotides, the CDR3 is TGCGCCAGCAGCCACCGCAAGGAAGGGGCGGGCAATCAGCCCCAGCATTTT. It specifies CASSHRKEGAGNQPQHF.

The rearrangement uses TRBV7-9 and TRBJ1-4; D is uncertain. Trimming cost V 8 bases and J 3 bases, with 10 bases left between them. CDR3 length: 13 residues. Germline CDR1 is SEHNR and CDR2 is FQNEAQ (reference sequence). CDR3 DNA: TGTGCCAGCGCAGAGTACTCTAATGAAAAACTGTTTTTT. Residues: CASAEYSNEKLFF.

This clonotype has a handful of counts. The rearrangement joins TRBV20-1 to TRBJ2-6; D unresolved. Germline CDR1 reads DFQATT; CDR2 reads SNEGSKA (reference sequence). The V gene lost 3 bases and the J gene lost 0 bases, with 3 bases spanning the gap. This CDR3 contains 13 residues. Here the CDR3 DNA reads TGCAGTGCTAGGGGCTCTGGGGCCAACGTCCTGACTTTC. Translating gives CSARGSGANVLTF.